These T cell receptor beta chains were read from a single sample in a study of blood T cell repertoires in COVID-19. Measured with immunoSEQ multiplex PCR; TCRdb has only the in-frame clones, and not every one. The sample yields 120,000 or so clones, about 86% seen once. The sample was peripheral blood. The receptors were gathered from a man older than 75 with active or convalescent COVID-19. Each CDR3 is given with its conserved first and last residue.

V gene: TRBV18; CDR3 protein: CASSPTGTGAPWHF
V gene: TRBV7-9; CDR3 protein: CASSRGLFTDTQYF
V gene: TRBV30; CDR3 protein: CAWSAMPIETQYF
V gene: TRBV10-3; CDR3 protein: CATGGGDTDTQYF
V gene: TRBV15; CDR3 protein: CATSRKTGTWSPLHF
V gene: TRBV19; CDR3 protein: CASSLRGTPETGELFF
V gene: TRBV3-1/TRBV3-2; CDR3 protein: CASSQRLVGPLHF
V gene: TRBV3-1/TRBV3-2; CDR3 protein: CASSQRSGGEQFF
V gene: TRBV5-4; CDR3 protein: CASSPAGRGGETQYF
V gene: TRBV7-9; CDR3 protein: CASSSGLAGGLSEQYF
V gene: TRBV14; CDR3 protein: CASSQGTSAIYF
V gene: TRBV12-5; CDR3 protein: CASGLASSYTEAFF
V gene: TRBV3-1/TRBV3-2; CDR3 protein: CASSQDTGARAFF
V gene: TRBV9; CDR3 protein: CASSVGFSGVQETQYF
V gene: TRBV29-1; CDR3 protein: CSVEIQTQETQYF
V gene: TRBV18; CDR3 protein: CASSPGNYGYTF
V gene: TRBV6-5; CDR3 protein: CASSSRDRGIYEQYF
V gene: TRBV15; CDR3 protein: CATSRQGSGNEKLFF
V gene: TRBV10-3; CDR3 protein: CAIRGTAKAVTLWGQGLDYGYTF
V gene: TRBV5-4; CDR3 protein: CASSLRDRGTEAFF
V gene: TRBV19; CDR3 protein: CASMDDARGVHGYTF
V gene: TRBV28; CDR3 protein: CASRPESNQPQHF
V gene: TRBV18; CDR3 protein: CASSHAQGIQPQHF
V gene: TRBV4-1; CDR3 protein: CASSQDHGTSGAYYNEQFF
V gene: TRBV2; CDR3 protein: CASSELAAGNQPQHF
V gene: TRBV19; CDR3 protein: CASSPHSTVNYEQYF
V gene: TRBV7-3; CDR3 protein: CASSLTGGQPQHF
V gene: TRBV19; CDR3 protein: CASSSRQGANTEAFF
V gene: TRBV6-1; CDR3 protein: CASSEALRGGGITEAFF
V gene: TRBV7-2; CDR3 protein: CASSLERGGRTAFF
V gene: TRBV6-5; CDR3 protein: CASSLGQASYNEQFF
V gene: TRBV7-9; CDR3 protein: CASSLKGGGTSTDTQYF
V gene: TRBV3-1/TRBV3-2; CDR3 protein: CASSAPSRGTYEQYF
V gene: TRBV10-3; CDR3 protein: CAISGAGQGYGYTF
V gene: TRBV19; CDR3 protein: CASSIGTGSFNYGYTF
V gene: TRBV28; CDR3 protein: CASNWRGYEQYF
V gene: TRBV2; CDR3 protein: CASSGNLEAFF
V gene: TRBV6-2/TRBV6-3; CDR3 protein: CASSYPGLAGGQETQYF
V gene: TRBV5-6; CDR3 protein: CASTNGAANTEAFF
V gene: TRBV2; CDR3 protein: CASSGQGMGNQPQHF
V gene: TRBV27; CDR3 protein: CASSPRTTMGPPRSTDTQYF
V gene: TRBV7-2; CDR3 protein: CASTPLPGTGRNEQYF
V gene: TRBV12-3/TRBV12-4; CDR3 protein: CASSTDREKTQYF
V gene: TRBV28; CDR3 protein: CASSSSPGNYGYTF
V gene: TRBV7-2; CDR3 protein: CASSSSGLSTDTQYF
V gene: TRBV18; CDR3 protein: CASSPMGQTNTEAFF
V gene: TRBV30; CDR3 protein: CAWRPSVETQYF
V gene: TRBV5-1; CDR3 protein: CASSLEGSGGDTQYF
V gene: TRBV4-3; CDR3 protein: CASSQDGARALYGYTF
V gene: TRBV6-2/TRBV6-3; CDR3 protein: CASSLTSGGASEQFF
V gene: TRBV11-3; CDR3 protein: CASSLGRADTQYF
V gene: TRBV9; CDR3 protein: CASSVGSGGLSNTGELFF
V gene: TRBV7-2; CDR3 protein: CASSLTGFGASTDTQYF
V gene: TRBV28; CDR3 protein: CASSSRQGGFNYGYTF
V gene: TRBV6-1; CDR3 protein: CASSEAGTALNSPLHF
V gene: TRBV7-2; CDR3 protein: CASSTGQGTGNTIYF
V gene: TRBV10-3; CDR3 protein: CAIRQQGANSPLHF
V gene: TRBV3-1/TRBV3-2; CDR3 protein: CASSPTGSTDTQYF
V gene: TRBV6-5; CDR3 protein: CASSYPGHRNTEAFF